This T cell receptor (beta chain) was recorded in a study of identical twins. General study findings and limits: Excess twin sharing in beta out-of-frame sequences was weaker. Invariant cells of the MAIT and iNKT types might have partly distorted the zero-insertion analyses.

This clonotype was counted at least ten times. No antigen is known for it. Using its own MiXCR run on the 5' RACE reads, TCRdb lists one record per CDR3 protein. The sample lists 300,000 or so distinct CDR3 sequences, less than 9.5% occurring once. V shed 7 bases and J 0 bases; nucleotides not matched to a gene: 12. This CDR3 is 18 amino acids long. Germline CDR1 is SNHLY and CDR2 is FYNNEI. These same records also appear under a second study, on yellow fever vaccine responses in identical twins.

The rearrangement joins TRBV2 to TRBJ2-3; 11 bases are a match to TRBD2. This clonotype was sampled from a woman aged 18 to 35 in good health. Material: CD8+ T cells sorted from blood. The CDR3 spells CASTEGGTSGPSTDTQYF. The CDR3 nucleotides read TGTGCCAGCACCGAGGGAGGGACTAGCGGCCCTAGCACAGATACGCAGTATTTT.